The 26 T cell receptor beta chains below come from one sample, sequenced in a study of T-cell memory formation after mild COVID-19. TCRdb independently ran MiXCR on the 5' RACE reads; one entry per CDR3 protein. The sample holds 150,000 to 200,000 distinct CDR3 sequences; about 14% are singletons and the top ten take roughly an eighth. The specimen was PBMCs or a T cell subset sorted from them (not recorded which). Source of these receptors: an adult woman who had mild COVID-19 (a few samples of this study predate the infection). Cell type and time point are not known.

This clonotype appeared a few times. This rearrangement joins TRBV30 to TRBJ1-1; D possibly corresponds to TRBD1 (5 bases). The germline CDR1 and CDR2 sequences are GTSNPN and SVGIG (reference sequence). This CDR3 region has 12 residues. Trimming removed 2 bases at V and 3 bases at J, with 7 bases between. This CDR3 reads CAWSYRHTEAFF. The CDR3 nucleotides read TGTGCCTGGAGTTACAGGCACACTGAAGCTTTCTTT.

This clonotype has just a few counts. This rearrangement joins TRBV12-3 or TRBV12-4 to TRBJ2-3; D may correspond to TRBD1 or TRBD2 (5 bases each). V lost 9 bases and J lost 2, with 15 bases in between. This CDR3 spans 14 amino acids. CDR3 amino acids: CASGEGPSTDTQYF. In nucleotides, the CDR3 is TGTGCCAGTGGTGAGGGGCCATCCACAGATACGCAGTATTTT.

The J gene is TRBJ2-1, the V gene TRBV7-3; 9 bases line up with TRBD1. The J segment lost 9 bases and the V segment lost 4 bases, leaving 7 bases of the junction unmatched. From germline, CDR1 is SGHTA and CDR2 FQGTGA. The length of the CDR3 is 14 residues. CDR3 sequence reads: CASSSGTGFGEQFF. The CDR3 DNA reads as TGTGCCAGCAGCTCTGGGACAGGGTTCGGTGAGCAGTTCTTC.

This clonotype showed up just a few times. The rearrangement links TRBV4-2 to TRBJ2-7; 9 bases line up with TRBD2. The J segment lost 3 bases and the V segment lost 1 base, leaving 7 bases of the junction unmatched. The CDR3 consists of 16 residues. Germline CDR1 is LGHNA and CDR2 is YNFKEQ. CDR3 residues: CASSQGSLAGIYEQYF. The DNA of the CDR3 is TGTGCCAGCAGCCAAGGATCCCTAGCGGGAATCTACGAGCAGTACTTC.

V usage is TRBV29-1 and J usage is TRBJ2-3; D not certain. Germline V CDR1 and CDR2: SQVTM, ANQGSEA. Deletions cut 5 bases from V and 3 bases from J, with 6 bases between. This CDR3 has 11 amino acids. The CDR3: CSVSETDTQYF. The CDR3 coding sequence is TGCAGCGTTTCAGAAACAGATACGCAGTATTTT.

There are many counts of this clonotype. This chain links TRBV12-3 or TRBV12-4 with TRBJ2-3; tentative D call: TRBD1 (5 bases). Trimming left V 5 bases short and J 2 bases short, with 11 bases between. This CDR3 has 14 residues. The CDR3 nucleotides read TGTGCCAGCAGTGAGGACACCGACACAGATACGCAGTATTTT. It yields the protein CASSEDTDTDTQYF.

This clonotype was detected only a few times. The rearrangement uses TRBV29-1 and TRBJ2-1, with 9 nucleotides matching TRBD1. Per germline, CDR1 SQVTM and CDR2 ANQGSEA. The V segment lost 6 bases and the J segment 9 bases; nucleotides outside the gene matches: 6. The CDR3 totals 12 residues. The CDR3 here is CSVGTGNGEQFF. The CDR3 DNA is TGCAGCGTCGGGACAGGGAATGGTGAGCAGTTCTTC.

This rearrangement joins TRBV5-1 to TRBJ2-5, with D perhaps matching TRBD1 (5 bases). Trimming pared 4 bases from V and 1 base from J, leaving 8 bases between. This CDR3 has 13 residues. CDR1 SGHRS and CDR2 YFSETQ come from the germline V gene. CDR3 DNA sequence: TGCGCCAGCAGCCCGACAGCCCAAGAGACCCAGTACTTC. It is translated as CASSPTAQETQYF.

The J gene is TRBJ2-6, the V gene TRBV15; D tentatively fits TRBD1 or TRBD2 (5 bases each). The ends were cut back, 3 bases at V and 0 bases at J, with 18 bases in the middle. The CDR3 is made up of 19 amino acids. The germline V gene encodes CDR1 LNHNV and CDR2 YYDKDF (reference sequence). The CDR3 reads CATSSSIRDRLSGANVLTF. The CDR3 nucleotides read TGTGCCACCAGCAGCTCCATAAGGGACCGACTCTCTGGGGCCAACGTCCTGACTTTC.

The chain combines TRBV5-6 with TRBJ1-2, with D unclear. CDR1 and CDR2 (germline): SGHDT, YYEEEE. V lost 3 bases and J 3 bases, leaving 9 bases between the germline ends. This CDR3 has 13 amino acids. In DNA, the CDR3 is TGTGCCAGCAGCTCAGGACTGGACTATGGCTACACCTTC. Its translation is CASSSGLDYGYTF.

This clonotype has a handful of counts. The chain employs TRBV12-3 or TRBV12-4 and TRBJ2-3, with 8 bases matching TRBD1. CDR3 size: 14 residues. The ends lost 3 bases at V and 4 bases at J; junction bases unmatched: 3. CDR3: CASSLDRAADTQYF. The CDR3, as DNA: TGTGCCAGCAGTTTGGACAGGGCGGCAGATACGCAGTATTTT.

The chain uses TRBV19 and TRBJ2-7, with D perhaps being TRBD1 or TRBD2 (6 bases each). V dropped 3 bases and J dropped 5 bases, with 26 bases sitting between them. The CDR3 has 18 residues. CDR1 and CDR2 from the germline V gene are LNHDA and SQIVND (reference sequence). This CDR3 reads CASSMVGPGAGLYNEQYF. The CDR3 nucleotides are TGTGCCAGTAGTATGGTTGGACCGGGGGCAGGGTTATACAACGAGCAGTACTTC.

The gene calls are TRBV12-3 or TRBV12-4 and TRBJ2-2; D is perhaps TRBD1 (6 bases). Trimming took 3 bases from V and 1 from J, leaving 9 bases between them. The CDR3 consists of 15 residues. The CDR3: CASSLTTGNTGELFF. The CDR3 nucleotides are TGTGCCAGCAGTTTGACGACAGGGAACACCGGGGAGCTGTTTTTT.

The gene calls are TRBV7-9 and TRBJ1-2, with TRBD1 matching 7 bases. Germline-derived CDR1 and CDR2 are SEHNR and FQNEAQ (reference sequence). The CDR3 is 14 residues long. V gave up 6 bases and J gave up 4 bases; unmatched junction bases: 8. CDR3 amino acids: CASRVTGSGYGYTF. CDR3 DNA sequence: TGTGCCAGCAGAGTGACAGGGAGTGGCTATGGCTACACCTTC. The whole variable domain, remainder taken from reference TRBV7-9 and TRBJ1-2, is DTGVSQNPRHKITKRGQNVTFRCDPISEHNRLYWYRQTLGQGPEFLTYFQNEAQLEKSRLLSDRFSAERPKGSFSTLEIQRTEQGDSAMYLCASRVTGSGYGYTFGSGTRLTVV.

This clonotype was seen a handful of times. The V call is TRBV12-3 or TRBV12-4, the J call TRBJ2-7; D is undetermined. The CDR3 contains 12 residues. Trimming left V 3 bases short and J 2 bases short, with 5 bases between. For the CDR3, the DNA is TGTGCCAGCAGTTTGAGTGCCTACGAGCAGTACTTC. Amino acids: CASSLSAYEQYF.

The V call is TRBV27, the J call TRBJ2-5; 8 bases match TRBD2. Germline CDR1 MNHEY, CDR2 SMNVEV (reference sequence). The V gene end was trimmed by 3 bases and the J gene end by 4 bases; junction bases not matched to a gene: 16. The CDR3 is made up of 18 amino acids. The CDR3 reads CASSFRGPGGANRETQYF. CDR3 in DNA: TGTGCCAGCAGTTTTCGGGGCCCGGGGGGGGCTAACCGAGAGACCCAGTACTTC.

V and J are TRBV5-1 and TRBJ2-6; no clear D gene. The germline V gene has CDR1 SGHRS and CDR2 YFSETQ. CDR3 length: 16 residues. The V gene lost 0 bases and the J gene lost 0 bases, with 7 bases spanning the gap. DNA for the CDR3: TGCGCCAGCAGCTTGGGCCAACTCTCTGGGGCCAACGTCCTGACTTTC. Protein: CASSLGQLSGANVLTF.

The chain employs TRBV5-6 and TRBJ1-5; no definite D call. The CDR3 has 15 amino acids. The V gene lost 4 bases and the J gene lost 0 bases, with 11 bases spanning the gap. Germline values: CDR1 SGHDT, CDR2 YYEEEE. CDR3 loop: CASSRRWYSNQPQHF. Written as DNA, the CDR3 is TGTGCCAGCAGCCGCCGCTGGTATAGCAATCAGCCCCAGCATTTT.

In its sample, this clonotype was seen a few times. This sequence joins TRBV29-1 and TRBJ2-7, with 9 bases that match TRBD1. CDR1 is SQVTM and CDR2 is ANQGSEA in the germline V gene. The junction had 3 bases not matched to a gene; V was cut back by 5 bases and J by 1 base. There are 13 residues in the CDR3. The CDR3 reads CSVTGGPSYEQYF. DNA of the CDR3: TGCAGCGTTACAGGGGGCCCTTCCTACGAGCAGTACTTC.

This clonotype has a handful of counts. The chain couples TRBV12-3 or TRBV12-4 to TRBJ2-4; D is possibly TRBD1 (6 bases). V lost 7 bases and J 8 bases, leaving 12 bases between the germline ends. The CDR3 sequence is 12 residues long. The CDR3 here is CASTETGYIQYF. The CDR3 DNA sequence: TGTGCCAGCACCGAAACAGGGTACATTCAGTACTTC.

The rearrangement links TRBV19 to TRBJ2-3, with 9 bases that match TRBD1. From germline, CDR1 is LNHDA and CDR2 SQIVND (reference sequence). Trimming removed 6 bases from V and 6 bases from J; junction bases left unmatched: 7. The CDR3 runs to 14 residues. The CDR3 DNA sequence: TGTGCCAGTAGAACAGGGGGCGCGGTTGATACGCAGTATTTT. Its protein product is CASRTGGAVDTQYF.

This chain links TRBV12-3 or TRBV12-4 with TRBJ2-1, with 9 bases matching TRBD2. The CDR3 spans 16 residues. Unmatched junction bases numbered 7, after V lost 3 bases and J lost 4 bases. The CDR3 protein is CASSFLAGGPYNEQFF. CDR3 DNA sequence: TGTGCCAGCAGTTTCCTCGCGGGGGGGCCTTACAATGAGCAGTTCTTC.

This clonotype occurred a few times. The CDR3 protein is CSAPGLGGASYEQYF. As DNA, the CDR3 is TGCAGTGCCCCCGGACTAGGGGGCGCCTCCTACGAGCAGTACTTC. V is TRBV20-1 and J is TRBJ2-7; D is tentatively TRBD1 or TRBD2 (7 bases each). The length of the CDR3 is 15 residues. The V and J ends lost 6 bases and 0 bases respectively, with 18 bases between them. Germline V gene sequence: CDR1 DFQATT, CDR2 SNEGSKA (reference sequence).

CDR3 region: CSVVGTSGRVSYNEQFF. CDR3 coding DNA: TGCAGCGTTGTCGGGACTAGCGGGCGAGTCTCCTACAATGAGCAGTTCTTC. The genes are TRBV29-1 and TRBJ2-1; TRBD2 matches at 12 bases. The CDR3 has 17 residues. J gave up 0 bases and V 4 bases, and 7 bases lay outside the gene matches. Germline V lookup: CDR1 SQVTM, CDR2 ANQGSEA.

This rearrangement joins TRBV19 to TRBJ1-6; D gene unclear. V lost 7 bases to trimming and J lost 10 bases, with 11 bases between them. The CDR3 totals 12 residues. Germline V gene lookup returns CDR1 LNHDA and CDR2 SQIVND (reference sequence). The CDR3 sequence: CASNRASSPLHF. The CDR3 coding sequence is TGTGCCAGTAATAGGGCCAGCTCACCCCTCCACTTT.

A few counts support this clonotype. V usage is TRBV27 and J usage is TRBJ1-1, with a tentative D call TRBD1 (5 bases). The CDR3 extends over 17 amino acids. The V end was cut by 4 bases, the J end by 1 base, with 19 bases between. The germline CDR1 and CDR2 sequences are MNHEY and SMNVEV (reference sequence). CDR3 sequence (DNA): TGTGCCAGCAGTTACTCCCGATCGGGACGGAAGAACACTGAAGCTTTCTTT. Encoded protein: CASSYSRSGRKNTEAFF.